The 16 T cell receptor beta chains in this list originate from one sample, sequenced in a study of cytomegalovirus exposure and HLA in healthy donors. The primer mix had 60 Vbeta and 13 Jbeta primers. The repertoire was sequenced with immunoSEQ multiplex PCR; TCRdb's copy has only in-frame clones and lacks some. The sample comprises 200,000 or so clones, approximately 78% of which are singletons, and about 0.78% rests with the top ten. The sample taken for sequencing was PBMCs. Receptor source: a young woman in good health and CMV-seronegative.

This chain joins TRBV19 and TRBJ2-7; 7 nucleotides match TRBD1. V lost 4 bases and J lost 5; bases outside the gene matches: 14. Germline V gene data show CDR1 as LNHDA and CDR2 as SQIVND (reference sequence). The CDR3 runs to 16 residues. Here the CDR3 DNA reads TGTGCCAGTAGTACCCCCCCAGGGGGTATTGAGAACGAGCAGTACTTC. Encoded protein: CASSTPPGGIENEQYF.

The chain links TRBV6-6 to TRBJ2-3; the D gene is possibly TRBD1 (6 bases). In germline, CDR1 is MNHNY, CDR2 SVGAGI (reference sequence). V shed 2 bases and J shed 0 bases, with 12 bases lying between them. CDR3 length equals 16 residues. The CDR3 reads CASSYPTGDSTDTQYF. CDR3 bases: TGTGCCAGCAGTTACCCGACAGGAGATAGCACAGATACGCAGTATTTT.

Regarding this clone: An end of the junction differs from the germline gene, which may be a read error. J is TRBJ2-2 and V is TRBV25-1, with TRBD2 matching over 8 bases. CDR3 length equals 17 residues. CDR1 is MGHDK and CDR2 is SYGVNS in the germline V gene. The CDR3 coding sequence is TGTGTCAGCCGGGGAAAAGAGCGGCGGGAGGTATCCGGGGAGCTGTTTTTT. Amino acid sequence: CVSRGKERREVSGELFF. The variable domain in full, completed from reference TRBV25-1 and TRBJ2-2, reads EADIYQTPRYLVIGTGKKITLECSQTMGHDKMYWYQQDPGMELHLIHYSYGVNSTEKGDLSSESTVSRIRTEHFPLTLESARPSHTSQYLCVSRGKERREVSGELFFGEGSRLTVL.

CDR3 amino acids: CASSFHGTDNGYGYTF. CDR3 in DNA: TGCGCCAGCAGCTTCCATGGGACAGATAATGGCTATGGCTACACCTTC. The J gene is TRBJ1-2, the V gene TRBV5-1; TRBD1 aligns across 7 bases. The CDR3 is 16 amino acids. In germline, CDR1 is SGHRS, CDR2 YFSETQ. J was trimmed by 4 bases and V by 2 bases; bases with no gene match: 11.

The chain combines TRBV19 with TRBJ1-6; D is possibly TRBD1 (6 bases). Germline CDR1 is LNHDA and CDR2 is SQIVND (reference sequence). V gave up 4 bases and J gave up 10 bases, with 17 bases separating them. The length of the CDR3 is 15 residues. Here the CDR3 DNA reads TGTGCCAGTAGTACTTCCGGGACAACTAAATCACCCCTCCACTTT. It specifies CASSTSGTTKSPLHF. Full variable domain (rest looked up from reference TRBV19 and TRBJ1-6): DGGITQSPKYLFRKEGQNVTLSCEQNLNHDAMYWYRQDPGQGLRLIYYSQIVNDFQKGDIAEGYSVSREKKESFPLTVTSAQKNPTAFYLCASSTSGTTKSPLHFGNGTRLTVT.

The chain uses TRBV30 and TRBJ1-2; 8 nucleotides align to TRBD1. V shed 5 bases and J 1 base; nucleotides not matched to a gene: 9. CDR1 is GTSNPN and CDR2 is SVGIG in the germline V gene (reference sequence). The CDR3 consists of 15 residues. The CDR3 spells CAWDAGTGSNYGYTF. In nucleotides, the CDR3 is TGTGCCTGGGACGCCGGGACAGGCAGTAACTATGGCTACACCTTC.

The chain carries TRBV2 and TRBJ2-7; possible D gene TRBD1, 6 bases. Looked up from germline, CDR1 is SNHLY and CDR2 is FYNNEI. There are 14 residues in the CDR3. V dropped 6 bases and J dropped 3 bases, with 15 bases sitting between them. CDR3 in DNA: TGTGCCAGCAGGGGGGCCAATCTTTACTACGAGCAGTACTTC. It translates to CASRGANLYYEQYF.

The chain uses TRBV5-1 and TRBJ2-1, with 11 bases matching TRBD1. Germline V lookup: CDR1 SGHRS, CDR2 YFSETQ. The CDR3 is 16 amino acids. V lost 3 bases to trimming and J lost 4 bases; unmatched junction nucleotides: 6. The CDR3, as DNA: TGCGCCAGCAGCTCCGCCGGGACAGGGGGATACAATGAGCAGTTCTTC. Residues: CASSSAGTGGYNEQFF.

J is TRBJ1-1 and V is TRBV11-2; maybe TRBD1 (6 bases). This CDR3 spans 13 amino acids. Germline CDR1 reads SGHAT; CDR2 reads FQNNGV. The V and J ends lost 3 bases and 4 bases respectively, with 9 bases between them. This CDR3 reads CASSFGQFTEAFF. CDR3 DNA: TGTGCCAGCAGCTTCGGACAGTTCACTGAAGCTTTCTTT.

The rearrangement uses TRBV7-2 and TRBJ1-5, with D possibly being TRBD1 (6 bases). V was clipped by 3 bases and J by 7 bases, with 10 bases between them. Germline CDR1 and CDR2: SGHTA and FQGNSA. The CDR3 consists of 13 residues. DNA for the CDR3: TGTGCCAGCAGCTTCGACAGGATGCAGCCCCAGCATTTT. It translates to CASSFDRMQPQHF. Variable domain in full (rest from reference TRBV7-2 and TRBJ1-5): GAGVSQSPSNKVTEKGKDVELRCDPISGHTALYWYRQSLGQGLEFLIYFQGNSAPDKSGLPSDRFSAERTGGSVSTLTIQRTQQEDSAVYLCASSFDRMQPQHFGDGTRLSIL.

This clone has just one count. The CDR3 here is CASSRNRGADEQFF. The CDR3 nucleotides are TGTGCCAGCAGCCGTAACAGGGGTGCCGATGAGCAGTTCTTC. V and J are TRBV11-2 and TRBJ2-1; 7 bases map to TRBD1. Germline trimming cut 5 bases from V and 8 bases from J; bases unmatched to any gene: 9. Germline V lookup: CDR1 SGHAT, CDR2 FQNNGV. CDR3 length: 14 amino acids.

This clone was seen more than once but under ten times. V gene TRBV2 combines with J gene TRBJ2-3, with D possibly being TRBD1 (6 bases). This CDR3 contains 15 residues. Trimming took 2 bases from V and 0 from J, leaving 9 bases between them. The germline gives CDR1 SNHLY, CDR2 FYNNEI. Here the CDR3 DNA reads TGTGCCAGCAGTGAAAGGACAGTTAGCACAGATACGCAGTATTTT. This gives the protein CASSERTVSTDTQYF.

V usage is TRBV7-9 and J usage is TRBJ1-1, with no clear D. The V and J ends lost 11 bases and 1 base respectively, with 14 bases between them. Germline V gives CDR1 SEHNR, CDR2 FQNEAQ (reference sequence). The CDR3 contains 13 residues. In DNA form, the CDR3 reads TGTGCCCATTCATCGGGAGGGAACACTGAAGCTTTCTTT. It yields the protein CAHSSGGNTEAFF.

The CDR3 DNA is TGCGCCAGCAGCAACTATGAGACGGCTGAAAAACTGTTTTTT. Translated: CASSNYETAEKLFF. V is TRBV4-1 and J is TRBJ1-4; no clear D. This CDR3 is 14 amino acids long. Deletions cut 5 bases from V and 7 bases from J, with 14 bases between. The germline V gene has CDR1 MGHRA and CDR2 YSYEKL.

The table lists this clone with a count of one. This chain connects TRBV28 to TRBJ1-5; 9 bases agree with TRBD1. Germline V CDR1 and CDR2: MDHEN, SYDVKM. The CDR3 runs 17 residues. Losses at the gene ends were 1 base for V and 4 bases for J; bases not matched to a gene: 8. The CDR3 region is CASSLSGRQGGNQPQHF. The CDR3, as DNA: TGTGCCAGCAGTTTATCAGGGCGACAGGGGGGAAATCAGCCCCAGCATTTT.

The CDR3 reads CASIRALGTEAFF. CDR3 in DNA: TGTGCCAGCATCAGGGCCTTAGGTACTGAAGCTTTCTTT. The chain employs TRBV2 and TRBJ1-1; D might be TRBD1 (5 bases). The V end lost 7 bases, the J end lost 5 bases, and 14 bases lay between the germline ends. This CDR3 spans 13 amino acids. Germline V gene sequence: CDR1 SNHLY, CDR2 FYNNEI.